This paragraph reports one T cell receptor (beta chain). What it binds is unknown. TCRdb's copy holds only in-frame clones and misses some; the assay was immunoSEQ multiplex PCR. The sample records 20,000 to 25,000 clones, 90% to 96% being singletons. These data originate in a study of B cell selection in AIRE deficiency. Overall study results and limits: About 30.6% of healthy-shared Treg sequences were found among patient Tconv cells.

The germline V gene encodes CDR1 WNHNN and CDR2 SYGVQD (reference sequence). The CDR3 has 14 residues. The V gene end was trimmed by 3 bases and the J gene end by 5 bases; junction bases not matched to a gene: 6. CD4+CD127+ cells were sorted as the conventional CD4 T cells. This rearrangement joins TRBV10-1 to TRBJ2-7, with TRBD2 identical over 8 bases. Sample: CD4+CD127+ conventional T cells sorted from PBMCs. The receptor was derived from a human donor in good health. CDR3 in amino acids: CASSESAGGDEQYF. In nucleotides, the CDR3 is TGCGCCAGCAGTGAATCCGCGGGAGGCGACGAGCAGTACTTC.